Presented here are 26 T cell receptor beta chains from one specimen sequenced in a study of control samples from healthy donors and cancer patients. Sequencing used immunoSEQ multiplex PCR; TCRdb keeps in-frame clones, though not all of them. The repertoire consists of 180,000 or so clones, with roughly 89% occurring once and the leading ten covering 1.5%. The specimen was blood. The receptors originated from a woman in her twenties or thirties in good health.

The V and J genes are TRBV5-1 and TRBJ2-1; tentatively, D is TRBD2 (6 bases). Trimming removed 5 bases from V and 9 bases from J, with 12 bases in between. CDR1 and CDR2 (germline): SGHRS, YFSETQ. The CDR3 has 12 residues. The CDR3 DNA follows: TGCGCCAGCAGTTATAGCGGAAGTGAGCAGTTCTTC. Translation gives CASSYSGSEQFF.

The rearrangement links TRBV6-2 or TRBV6-3 to TRBJ2-2; 7 bases align to TRBD2. Germline V gives CDR1 MNHEY, CDR2 SVGEGT. The CDR3 sequence is 14 residues long. The ends lost 2 bases at V and 5 bases at J; junction bases unmatched: 2. The CDR3 region is CASSYGGETGELFF. In DNA form, the CDR3 reads TGTGCCAGCAGTTACGGGGGGGAGACCGGGGAGCTGTTTTTT.

This rearrangement joins TRBV2 to TRBJ2-5; D may correspond to TRBD1 or TRBD2 (5 bases each). The ends were cut back, 8 bases at V and 0 bases at J, with 13 bases in the middle. CDR1 SNHLY and CDR2 FYNNEI come from the germline V gene. This CDR3 comprises 14 residues. The CDR3 DNA reads as TGTGCCAGCTGCCGGGACCGCAACCAAGAGACCCAGTACTTC. It is translated as CASCRDRNQETQYF.

The CDR3 nucleotides read TGTGCCAGTAGCTCCGGACGCGGCAATCAGCCCCAGCATTTT. This sequence encodes CASSSGRGNQPQHF. The V gene is TRBV19, the J gene TRBJ1-5, with unresolved D. V lost 6 bases to trimming and J lost 2 bases, with 11 bases between them. The germline CDR1 and CDR2 sequences are LNHDA and SQIVND (reference sequence). The CDR3 covers 14 residues. Complete variable domain (other parts from reference TRBV19 and TRBJ1-5): DGGITQSPKYLFRKEGQNVTLSCEQNLNHDAMYWYRQDPGQGLRLIYYSQIVNDFQKGDIAEGYSVSREKKESFPLTVTSAQKNPTAFYLCASSSGRGNQPQHFGDGTRLSIL.

V gene TRBV5-4 combines with J gene TRBJ2-7; no firm D call. The CDR3 runs 13 residues. Trimming removed 2 bases at V and 3 bases at J, with 9 bases between. Germline CDR1 reads SGHNT; CDR2 reads YYREEE (reference sequence). CDR3 sequence: CASSFGRGYEQYF. The CDR3 bases are TGTGCCAGCAGCTTTGGCCGAGGCTACGAGCAGTACTTC.

About this clone: Compared with germline, one end of the junction differs, possibly owing to a read error. The rearrangement joins TRBV28 to TRBJ1-1; D perhaps matches TRBD1 (5 bases). The germline gives CDR1 MDHEN, CDR2 SYDVKM. CDR3 size: 12 residues. CDR3 DNA: TGTGCCAGCAGTCCCCTCGGGACTGGAGCTTTCTTT. It yields the protein CASSPLGTGAFF.

V and J are TRBV3-1 (or the pseudogene TRBV3-2) and TRBJ2-7; possibly TRBD2 for D (5 bases). The germline V gene has CDR1 LGHDT and CDR2 YNNKEL (reference sequence). The CDR3 has 12 amino acids. Deletions cut 2 bases from V and 3 bases from J, with 5 bases between. DNA of the CDR3: TGTGCCAGCAGCCAACGGGGCTACGAGCAGTACTTC. It translates to CASSQRGYEQYF.

Turning to this clone: This CDR3 is also generated by other DNA sequences in the sample. This chain uses TRBV19 with TRBJ1-1; tentatively, D is TRBD1 (5 bases). Germline lookup yields CDR1 LNHDA and CDR2 SQIVND (reference sequence). This CDR3 is 13 amino acids long. The germline V and J ends were trimmed by 4 bases and 0 bases, with 6 bases remaining between them. The CDR3 DNA reads TGTGCCAGTAGTACAGGGATGAACACTGAAGCTTTCTTT. Amino acid sequence: CASSTGMNTEAFF.

This rearrangement joins TRBV15 to TRBJ2-5, with unresolved D. V was shortened by 0 bases and J by 2 bases, with 7 bases between the two germline ends. This CDR3 has 14 residues. Per germline, CDR1 LNHNV and CDR2 YYDKDF (reference sequence). CDR3 amino acids: CATSRDLEQETQYF. CDR3 sequence (DNA): TGTGCCACCAGCAGAGATTTGGAGCAAGAGACCCAGTACTTC.

This clone appeared a single time. The genes are TRBV18 and TRBJ2-5, with 8 positions matching TRBD2. V lost 6 bases and J lost 6; bases outside the gene matches: 12. This CDR3 comprises 15 residues. Germline CDR1 KGHSH, CDR2 LQKENI. The CDR3 is CASSSPGLGWKTQYF. The CDR3, as DNA: TGTGCCAGCTCTTCCCCGGGACTAGGCTGGAAGACCCAGTACTTC.

This clone was picked up one time. The chain is built from TRBV11-3 and TRBJ2-1, with TRBD1 matching over 9 bases. V shed 5 bases, J shed 4 bases, and the junction held 6 bases outside the gene matches. Germline loops: CDR1 SGHNT, CDR2 YENEEA. CDR3 length: 15 amino acids. The CDR3 DNA is TGTGCCAGCAGCAGAAACAGGGGGCGGTACAATGAGCAGTTCTTC. This gives the protein CASSRNRGRYNEQFF.

The chain uses TRBV12-1 and TRBJ1-5; the table's D call, TRBD1, was not checked against the DNA. TRBV12-1 is a known pseudogene. The CDR3 runs 16 residues. CDR3 amino acids: CASSFGGTASNQPQHF. Written as DNA, the CDR3 is TGTGCCAGCAGCTTTGGTGGGACAGCTAGCAATCAGCCCCAGCATTTT.

The rearrangement links TRBV7-6 to TRBJ2-5; D possibly corresponds to TRBD2 (6 bases). The CDR3 length is 15 residues. CDR1 and CDR2 (germline): SGHVS, FNYEAQ. Between the trimmed V and J ends, which lost 0 bases and 2 bases, there was a span of 10 bases. The CDR3 nucleotides read TGTGCCAGCAGCTTAGCGGGAGGCTCACAAGAGACCCAGTACTTC. Protein: CASSLAGGSQETQYF.

V is TRBV11-2 and J is TRBJ1-5; D unclear. With 0 bases removed from V and 0 bases from J, the gap between germline ends came to 3 bases. CDR3 length equals 14 residues. CDR1 and CDR2 (germline): SGHAT, FQNNGV. The CDR3 DNA reads TGTGCCAGCAGCTTAGACAATAGCAATCAGCCCCAGCATTTT. Protein sequence: CASSLDNSNQPQHF.

The chain recombines TRBV18 with TRBJ2-1, with a weak D call TRBD2 (6 bases). This CDR3 has 15 residues. Germline loops: CDR1 KGHSH, CDR2 LQKENI. The V end lost 0 bases, the J end lost 2 bases, and 8 bases lay between the germline ends. The CDR3 DNA follows: TGTGCCAGCTCACCACCGGGACTGACCTACAATGAGCAGTTCTTC. This encodes CASSPPGLTYNEQFF.

In this sample, this clone turned up once. This chain uses TRBV27 with TRBJ1-5, with D maybe TRBD1 (5 bases). The CDR3 covers 14 residues. Germline V gene data show CDR1 as MNHEY and CDR2 as SMNVEV (reference sequence). The V end lost 0 bases, the J end lost 6 bases, and 9 bases lay between the germline ends. CDR3 coding DNA: TGTGCCAGCAGTTTATCGAGGGGAGCTCAGCCCCAGCATTTT. Its translation: CASSLSRGAQPQHF.

This chain links TRBV6-5 with TRBJ1-2, with 7 bases identical to TRBD1. The CDR3 covers 13 residues. The junction had 0 bases not matched to a gene; V was cut back by 2 bases and J by 3 bases. Germline V gene sequence: CDR1 MNHEY, CDR2 SVGAGI. Written as DNA, the CDR3 is TGTGCCAGCAGTTACCAGGGGGACTATGGCTACACCTTC. This gives the protein CASSYQGDYGYTF.

This sequence joins TRBV6-4 and TRBJ2-2; D could derive from TRBD1 or TRBD2 (5 bases each). Germline V gene lookup returns CDR1 MRHNA and CDR2 SNTAGT. The CDR3 extends over 15 amino acids. Trimming removed 3 bases at V and 4 bases at J, with 12 bases between. The CDR3 here is CASSEEAGSTGELFF. CDR3 DNA sequence: TGTGCCAGCAGTGAGGAAGCAGGGAGCACCGGGGAGCTGTTTTTT.

The chain links TRBV6-5 to TRBJ2-5; 11 bases are shared with TRBD2. The trim removed 5 bases at V and 4 bases at J, leaving 6 bases unmatched. Germline assignment: CDR1 MNHEY and CDR2 SVGAGI. This CDR3 spans 15 amino acids. The CDR3 sequence is CASSMIAGGRETQYF. DNA of the CDR3: TGTGCCAGCAGTATGATAGCGGGGGGGAGAGAGACCCAGTACTTC.

V gene TRBV14 combines with J gene TRBJ1-1, with a possible D match to TRBD1 (6 bases). The CDR3 is 13 amino acids. Per germline, CDR1 SGHDN and CDR2 FVKESK. Trimming removed 1 base from V and 11 bases from J, with 14 bases in between. CDR3 DNA sequence: TGTGCCAGCAGCCAAGTGACAGGTGCGGATGCTTTCTTT. Its protein is CASSQVTGADAFF.

The V gene is TRBV7-2, the J gene TRBJ1-1, with D perhaps TRBD1 (5 bases). The ends were cut back, 0 bases at V and 7 bases at J, with 15 bases in the middle. Per germline, CDR1 SGHTA and CDR2 FQGNSA. The CDR3 consists of 15 residues. The CDR3 DNA follows: TGTGCCAGCAGCTTAGCGGGCAGGGTATTAGGTGAAGCTTTCTTT. Translating it yields CASSLAGRVLGEAFF.

The J gene is TRBJ1-2, the V gene TRBV6-5; 7 bases are a match to TRBD1. With V trimmed by 6 bases and J by 4 bases, 5 bases remained unmatched. Germline-derived CDR1 and CDR2 are MNHEY and SVGAGI. The length of the CDR3 is 13 residues. CDR3 in amino acids: CASSRTGPYGYTF. The DNA of the CDR3 is TGTGCCAGCAGCCGGACAGGCCCCTATGGCTACACCTTC.

The V gene is TRBV7-9, the J gene TRBJ2-7, with 9 bases lining up with TRBD2. The CDR3 consists of 15 residues. Germline CDR1 reads SEHNR; CDR2 reads FQNEAQ (reference sequence). J was trimmed by 0 bases and V by 1 base; bases with no gene match: 1. CDR3 DNA: TGTGCCAGCAGCTTAGGCGGGGGGGCCTCCTACGAGCAGTACTTC. Its protein product is CASSLGGGASYEQYF. Filled out from reference TRBV7-9 and TRBJ2-7, the complete variable domain reads DTGVSQNPRHKITKRGQNVTFRCDPISEHNRLYWYRQTLGQGPEFLTYFQNEAQLEKSRLLSDRFSAERPKGSFSTLEIQRTEQGDSAMYLCASSLGGGASYEQYFGPGTRLTVT.

The chain uses TRBV12-5 and TRBJ1-1; 8 nucleotides match TRBD1. The V and J ends lost 6 bases and 1 base, in that order; junction bases with no gene match: 7. Germline CDR1 LGHNT, CDR2 FRNRAP. The CDR3 is made up of 15 amino acids. CDR3 sequence: CASGRTGIGNTEAFF. The CDR3, as DNA: TGTGCTAGTGGCCGGACAGGGATAGGGAACACTGAAGCTTTCTTT.

The chain carries TRBV15 and TRBJ2-3; TRBD2 matches 7 bases. Germline-derived CDR1 and CDR2 are LNHNV and YYDKDF (reference sequence). The CDR3 is 16 residues long. V trimming: 3 bases; J trimming: 6 bases; junction bases outside the gene matches: 12. As DNA, the CDR3 is TGTGCCACCAGCAGGGAAAAACTAGCGACCTCCGATACGCAGTATTTT. Translating it yields CATSREKLATSDTQYF.

This CDR3 reads CASSYVDTQYF. CDR3 DNA: TGTGCCAGCAGTTACGTAGATACGCAGTATTTT. This chain links TRBV6-2 or TRBV6-3 with TRBJ2-3, with no clear D. CDR1 and CDR2 (germline): MNHEY, SVGEGT. V lost 2 bases to trimming and J lost 5 bases, with 2 bases between them. The CDR3 length is 11 residues.